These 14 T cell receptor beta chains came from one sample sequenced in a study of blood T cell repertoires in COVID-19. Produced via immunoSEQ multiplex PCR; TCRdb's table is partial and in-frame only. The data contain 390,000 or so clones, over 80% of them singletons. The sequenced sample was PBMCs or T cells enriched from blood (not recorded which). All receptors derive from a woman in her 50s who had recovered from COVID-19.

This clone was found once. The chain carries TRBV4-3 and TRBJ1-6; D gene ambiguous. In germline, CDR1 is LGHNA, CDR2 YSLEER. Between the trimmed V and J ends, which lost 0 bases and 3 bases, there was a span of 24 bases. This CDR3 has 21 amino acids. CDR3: CASSQDRVGAGSPSYNSPLHF. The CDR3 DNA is TGCGCCAGCAGCCAAGATAGGGTCGGAGCGGGGTCCCCGAGCTATAATTCACCCCTCCACTTT.

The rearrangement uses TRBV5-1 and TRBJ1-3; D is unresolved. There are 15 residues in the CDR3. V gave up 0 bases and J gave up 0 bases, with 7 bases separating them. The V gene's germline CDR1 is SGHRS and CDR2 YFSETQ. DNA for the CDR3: TGCGCCAGCAGCTTGGCCACGAGCTCTGGAAACACCATATATTTT. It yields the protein CASSLATSSGNTIYF.

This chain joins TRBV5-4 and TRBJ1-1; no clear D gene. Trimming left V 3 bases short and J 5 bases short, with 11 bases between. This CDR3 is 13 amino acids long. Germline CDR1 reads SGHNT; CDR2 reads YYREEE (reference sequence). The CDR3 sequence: CASSSGRVTEAFF. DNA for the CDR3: TGTGCCAGCAGCTCCGGGAGGGTTACTGAAGCTTTCTTT.

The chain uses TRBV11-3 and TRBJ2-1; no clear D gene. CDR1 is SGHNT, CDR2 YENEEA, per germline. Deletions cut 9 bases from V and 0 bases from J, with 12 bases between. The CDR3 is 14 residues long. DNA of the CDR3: TGTGCCAGGAGGTATCCTGTCTCCTACAATGAGCAGTTCTTC. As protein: CARRYPVSYNEQFF.

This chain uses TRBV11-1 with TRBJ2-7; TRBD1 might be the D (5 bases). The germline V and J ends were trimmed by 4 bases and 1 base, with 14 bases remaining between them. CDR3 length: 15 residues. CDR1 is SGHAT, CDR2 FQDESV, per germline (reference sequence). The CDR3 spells CASSSGWSWSYEQYF. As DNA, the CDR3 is TGTGCCAGCAGCTCAGGGTGGAGTTGGTCCTACGAGCAGTACTTC.

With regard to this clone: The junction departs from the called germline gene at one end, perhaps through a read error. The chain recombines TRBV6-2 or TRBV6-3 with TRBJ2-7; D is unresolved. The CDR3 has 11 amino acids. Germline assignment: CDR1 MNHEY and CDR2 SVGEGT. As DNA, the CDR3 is TGTGCCAGCAGTTACGGTATGGAGCTGTACTTC. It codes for CASSYGMELYF.

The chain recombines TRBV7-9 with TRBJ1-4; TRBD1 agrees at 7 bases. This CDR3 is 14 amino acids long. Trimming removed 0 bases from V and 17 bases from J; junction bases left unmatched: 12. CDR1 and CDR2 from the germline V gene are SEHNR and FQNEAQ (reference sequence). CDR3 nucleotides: TGTGCCAGCAGCTTAGCCCAACAGGGGAAGAGGGTATTTTTT. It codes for CASSLAQQGKRVFF. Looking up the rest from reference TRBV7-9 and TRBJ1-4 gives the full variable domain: DTGVSQNPRHKITKRGQNVTFRCDPISEHNRLYWYRQTLGQGPEFLTYFQNEAQLEKSRLLSDRFSAERPKGSFSTLEIQRTEQGDSAMYLCASSLAQQGKRVFFGSGTQLSVL.

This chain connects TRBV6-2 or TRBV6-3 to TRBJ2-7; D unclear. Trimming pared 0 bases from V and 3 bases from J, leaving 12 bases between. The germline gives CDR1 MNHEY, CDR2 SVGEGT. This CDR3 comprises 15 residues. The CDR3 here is CASSYSMEPRYEQYF. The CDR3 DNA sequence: TGTGCCAGCAGTTACTCGATGGAGCCCCGCTACGAGCAGTACTTC.

CDR3 nucleotide sequence: TGTGCCAGTAGTAGACGACAGACTAATGAAAAACTGTTTTTT. This encodes CASSRRQTNEKLFF. V gene TRBV19 combines with J gene TRBJ1-4; tentative D call: TRBD1 (5 bases). Germline V gene data show CDR1 as LNHDA and CDR2 as SQIVND (reference sequence). The germline V and J ends were trimmed by 4 bases and 2 bases, with 8 bases remaining between them. This CDR3 region has 14 residues.

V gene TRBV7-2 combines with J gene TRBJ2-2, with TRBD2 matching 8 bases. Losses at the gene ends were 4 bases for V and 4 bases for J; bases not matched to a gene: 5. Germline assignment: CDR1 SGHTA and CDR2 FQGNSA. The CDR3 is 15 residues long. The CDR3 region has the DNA TGTGCCAGCAGCTCAAGCGGGAGAGGCACCGGGGAGCTGTTTTTT. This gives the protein CASSSSGRGTGELFF. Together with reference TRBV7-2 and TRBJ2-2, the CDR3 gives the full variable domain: GAGVSQSPSNKVTEKGKDVELRCDPISGHTALYWYRQSLGQGLEFLIYFQGNSAPDKSGLPSDRFSAERTGGSVSTLTIQRTQQEDSAVYLCASSSSGRGTGELFFGEGSRLTVL.

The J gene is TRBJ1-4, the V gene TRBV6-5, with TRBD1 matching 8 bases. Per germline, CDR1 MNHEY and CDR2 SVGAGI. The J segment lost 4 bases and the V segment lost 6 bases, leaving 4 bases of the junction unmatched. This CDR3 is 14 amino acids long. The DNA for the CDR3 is TGTGCCAGCAGCTACACAGGGGGTAATGAAAAACTGTTTTTT. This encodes CASSYTGGNEKLFF.

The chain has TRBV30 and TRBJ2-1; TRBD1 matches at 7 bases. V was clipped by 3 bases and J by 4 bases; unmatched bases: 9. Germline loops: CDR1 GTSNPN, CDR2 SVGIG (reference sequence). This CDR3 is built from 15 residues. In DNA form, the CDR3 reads TGTGCCTGGAGCCCGGGGCAGGGGGTTTACAATGAGCAGTTCTTC. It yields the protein CAWSPGQGVYNEQFF. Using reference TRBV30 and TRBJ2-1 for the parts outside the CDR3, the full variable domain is SQTIHQWPATLVQPVGSPLSLECTVEGTSNPNLYWYRQAAGRGLQLLFYSVGIGQISSEVPQNLSASRPQDRQFILSSKKLLLSDSGFYLCAWSPGQGVYNEQFFGPGTRLTVL.

CDR3 protein: CASSPPTGTSGSGTGELFF. The CDR3 nucleotides are TGCGCCAGCAGCCCTCCTACCGGGACTAGCGGGAGTGGTACCGGGGAGCTGTTTTTT. The gene calls are TRBV4-1 and TRBJ2-2; 14 nucleotides match TRBD2. The CDR3 runs to 19 residues. CDR1 and CDR2 from the germline V gene are MGHRA and YSYEKL. V lost 4 bases and J lost 5; bases outside the gene matches: 12.

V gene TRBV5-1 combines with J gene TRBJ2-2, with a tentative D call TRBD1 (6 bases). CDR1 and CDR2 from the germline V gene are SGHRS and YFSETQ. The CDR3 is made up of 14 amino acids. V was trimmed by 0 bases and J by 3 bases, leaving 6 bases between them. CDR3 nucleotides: TGCGCCAGCAGCTTGGGACAGGACACCGGGGAGCTGTTTTTT. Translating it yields CASSLGQDTGELFF.